Shown below are 27 T cell receptor beta chains from a single sample sequenced in a study of cytomegalovirus exposure and HLA in healthy donors. Primers included in the PCR were 60 Vbeta and 13 Jbeta primers. TCRdb's copy holds only in-frame clones and misses some; the assay was immunoSEQ multiplex PCR. The sample has approximately 210,000 clones, around 87% seen once. Source material: PBMCs. These receptors were taken from a man aged 25-40 years in good health and CMV-seronegative.

The chain recombines TRBV14 with TRBJ1-2; possibly TRBD1 for D (6 bases). The V gene lost 1 base and the J gene lost 4 bases, with 7 bases spanning the gap. The germline V gene has CDR1 SGHDN and CDR2 FVKESK. The length of the CDR3 is 13 residues. CDR3 DNA sequence: TGTGCCAGCAGCCAAGGACAGGTCTATGGCTACACCTTC. Translation: CASSQGQVYGYTF.

The V and J genes are TRBV4-3 and TRBJ1-1, with D unresolved. The V gene's germline CDR1 is LGHNA and CDR2 YSLEER. The CDR3 sequence is 13 residues long. Trimming took 0 bases from V and 2 from J, leaving 4 bases between them. Written as DNA, the CDR3 is TGCGCCAGCAGCCAAGACAGAAACACTGAAGCTTTCTTT. This encodes CASSQDRNTEAFF.

The V call is TRBV5-6, the J call TRBJ1-3, with a possible D match to TRBD1 (5 bases). The CDR3 has 16 residues. V was trimmed by 0 bases and J by 0 bases, leaving 10 bases between them. The germline V gene encodes CDR1 SGHDT and CDR2 YYEEEE. In nucleotides, the CDR3 is TGTGCCAGCAGCTTGGAGGGGACTAGCTCTGGAAACACCATATATTTT. Translated: CASSLEGTSSGNTIYF.

The sample holds a few counts of this clone. The chain is built from TRBV20-1 and TRBJ1-1; no firm D call. Per the germline V gene, CDR1 is DFQATT and CDR2 is SNEGSKA (reference sequence). The CDR3 is 10 amino acids. V was shortened by 5 bases and J by 1 base, with 2 bases between the two germline ends. The CDR3 sequence is CSAQNTEAFF. The DNA of the CDR3 is TGCAGTGCTCAGAACACTGAAGCTTTCTTT.

This clone came up a few times. V usage is TRBV4-2 and J usage is TRBJ1-2; 7 positions agree with TRBD1. The CDR3 covers 16 residues. The J segment lost 6 bases and the V segment lost 1 base, leaving 11 bases of the junction unmatched. Germline lookup yields CDR1 LGHNA and CDR2 YNFKEQ. CDR3 residues: CASSQGDGTALDGYTF. The CDR3 bases are TGTGCCAGCAGCCAAGGTGACGGGACAGCTTTAGATGGCTACACCTTC.

The J gene is TRBJ2-1, the V gene TRBV27, with D maybe TRBD1 (6 bases). Trimming removed 5 bases at V and 10 bases at J, with 12 bases between. CDR3 length equals 12 residues. CDR1 MNHEY and CDR2 SMNVEV come from the germline V gene (reference sequence). CDR3 region: CASSQGGEEQFF. CDR3 in DNA: TGTGCCAGCAGTCAAGGGGGAGAGGAGCAGTTCTTC.

This clone was seen just once. The chain carries TRBV28 and TRBJ2-1, with 7 bases identical to TRBD1. Trimming took 5 bases from V and 4 from J; bases not matched to a gene: 8. Germline values: CDR1 MDHEN, CDR2 SYDVKM. This CDR3 region has 15 residues. CDR3: CASSQPGTAYNEQFF. As DNA, the CDR3 is TGTGCCAGCAGTCAACCCGGGACAGCTTACAATGAGCAGTTCTTC.

The gene calls are TRBV27 and TRBJ1-1; possibly TRBD1 for D (5 bases). Deletions cut 3 bases from V and 1 base from J, with 12 bases between. The germline CDR1 and CDR2 sequences are MNHEY and SMNVEV (reference sequence). The CDR3 extends over 15 amino acids. This CDR3 is CASSLLGRGNTEAFF. CDR3 in DNA: TGTGCCAGCAGTTTGTTAGGGAGGGGGAACACTGAAGCTTTCTTT.

The CDR3 DNA reads TGTGCCAGCATAGAGTCAGGGTACTATGGCTACACCTTC. Its translation: CASIESGYYGYTF. The rearrangement links TRBV6-1 to TRBJ1-2; TRBD1 is a possible D gene (5 bases). The germline gives CDR1 MNHNS, CDR2 SASEGT. The CDR3 covers 13 residues. Trimming took 7 bases from V and 3 from J, leaving 12 bases between them.

This clone was detected only a few times. The V gene is TRBV6-4, the J gene TRBJ2-1; 7 nucleotides match TRBD1. J was trimmed by 5 bases and V by 0 bases; bases with no gene match: 4. Germline values: CDR1 MRHNA, CDR2 SNTAGT. The CDR3 is 15 residues long. The chain's CDR3 is CASSDSGGHNNEQFF. DNA for the CDR3: TGTGCCAGCAGTGACTCAGGGGGCCACAACAATGAGCAGTTCTTC.

The chain is built from TRBV9 and TRBJ2-3, with 11 bases aligning to TRBD2. Germline V CDR1 and CDR2: SGDLS, YYNGEE. V shed 4 bases and J 6 bases; nucleotides not matched to a gene: 7. This CDR3 has 15 amino acids. CDR3 residues: CASSPLAGAYDTQYF. The CDR3 bases are TGTGCCAGCAGCCCACTAGCGGGAGCGTATGATACGCAGTATTTT.

This chain uses TRBV21-1 with TRBJ2-4; TRBD1 is taken as the D call from the table, unchecked against the DNA. TRBV21-1 is tagged as a pseudogene. This CDR3 contains 17 residues. CDR3 region: CASSIGAGYLAKNIQYF. As DNA, the CDR3 is TGTGCCAGCAGCATTGGGGCAGGGTACCTAGCCAAAAACATTCAGTACTTC.

This rearrangement joins TRBV20-1 to TRBJ1-2; D remains ambiguous. From germline, CDR1 is DFQATT and CDR2 SNEGSKA (reference sequence). This CDR3 is 10 amino acids long. V lost 5 bases and J lost 8, with 9 bases in between. The CDR3 DNA sequence: TGCAGTGCTCTACTCCGGGGCTACACCTTC. Protein sequence: CSALLRGYTF.

This sequence joins TRBV9 and TRBJ1-1, with a possible D match to TRBD1 (5 bases). Germline V gene data show CDR1 as SGDLS and CDR2 as YYNGEE. The V end was cut by 0 bases, the J end by 5 bases, with 11 bases between. The CDR3 runs 14 residues. DNA of the CDR3: TGTGCCAGCAGCGTAGGTCAGGGAAGTACTGAAGCTTTCTTT. Amino acid sequence: CASSVGQGSTEAFF.

The gene calls are TRBV4-1 and TRBJ1-1, with D possibly being TRBD1 (6 bases). V was trimmed by 3 bases and J by 5 bases, leaving 16 bases between them. The germline CDR1 and CDR2 sequences are MGHRA and YSYEKL. The CDR3 length is 15 residues. CDR3 DNA sequence: TGCGCCAGCAGCCAGGCCGACTTGAGGGGGACTGAAGCTTTCTTT. Translation: CASSQADLRGTEAFF.

Regarding this clone: One end of the junction varies from germline; a read error may be responsible. The CDR3 DNA is TGTGCCAGCAGTTCCCGAGCTAGGGCCTCTGGGGCCAACGGCCTGACTTTC. It specifies CASSSRARASGANGLTF. The chain joins TRBV28 to TRBJ2-6; D is possibly TRBD1 (5 bases). CDR1 MDHEN and CDR2 SYDVKM come from the germline V gene. CDR3 length: 17 amino acids.

The chain carries TRBV30 and TRBJ2-7; 11 bases line up with TRBD2. From germline, CDR1 is GTSNPN and CDR2 SVGIG (reference sequence). V lost 0 bases and J lost 3; bases outside the gene matches: 1. The length of the CDR3 is 14 residues. Here the CDR3 DNA reads TGTGCCTGGAGTGTAGGGACTAGCGGCTACGAGCAGTACTTC. Protein: CAWSVGTSGYEQYF.

The V gene is TRBV18, the J gene TRBJ2-7; D is perhaps TRBD1 (6 bases). Between the trimmed V and J ends, which lost 2 bases and 6 bases, there was a span of 14 bases. CDR3 length: 14 residues. Per the germline V gene, CDR1 is KGHSH and CDR2 is LQKENI. The CDR3 DNA reads as TGTGCCAGCTCACCAGTTACAGGGAGAGGCGAGCAGTACTTC. This gives the protein CASSPVTGRGEQYF.

This sequence joins TRBV28 and TRBJ1-5; no definite D call. The germline gives CDR1 MDHEN, CDR2 SYDVKM. V shed 2 bases and J shed 6 bases, with 14 bases lying between them. The CDR3 has 15 residues. The DNA of the CDR3 is TGTGCCAGCAGTTTACGGAACAGCCGGGGTCAGCCCCAGCATTTT. It translates to CASSLRNSRGQPQHF.

The rearrangement uses TRBV5-6 and TRBJ1-2, with no clear D. V gave up 2 bases and J gave up 4 bases, with 12 bases separating them. CDR1 is SGHDT and CDR2 is YYEEEE in the germline V gene. This CDR3 spans 14 amino acids. The CDR3 DNA is TGTGCCAGCAGCTTAGTAAGCGGTAGCTATGGCTACACCTTC. Amino acid sequence: CASSLVSGSYGYTF. The full variable domain, with the rest looked up from reference TRBV5-6 and TRBJ1-2, is DAGVTQSPTHLIKTRGQQVTLRCSPKSGHDTVSWYQQALGQGPQFIFQYYEEEERQRGNFPDRFSGHQFPNYSSELNVNALLLGDSALYLCASSLVSGSYGYTFGSGTRLTVV.

CDR3 protein: CAWSVDLGSEQYF. Here the CDR3 DNA reads TGTGCCTGGAGTGTCGACCTCGGGAGCGAGCAGTACTTC. The chain combines TRBV30 with TRBJ2-7; D perhaps matches TRBD2 (6 bases). The germline V gene encodes CDR1 GTSNPN and CDR2 SVGIG (reference sequence). Trimming left V 0 bases short and J 6 bases short, with 12 bases between. The CDR3 is 13 amino acids.

The gene calls are TRBV5-1 and TRBJ1-2, with TRBD1 matching over 7 bases. The CDR3 spans 14 residues. Germline loops: CDR1 SGHRS, CDR2 YFSETQ. Trimming took 0 bases from V and 8 from J; bases not matched to a gene: 7. The CDR3 DNA is TGCGCCAGCAGCTTGGATGGCAGGGGGTACGGCTACACCTTC. This gives the protein CASSLDGRGYGYTF.

V usage is TRBV27 and J usage is TRBJ2-7; 7 bases align to TRBD1. The V gene end was trimmed by 3 bases and the J gene end by 2 bases; junction bases not matched to a gene: 7. Germline CDR1 reads MNHEY; CDR2 reads SMNVEV (reference sequence). This CDR3 is built from 15 residues. CDR3 sequence: CASSFSTGPPYEQYF. As DNA, the CDR3 is TGTGCCAGCAGTTTTTCGACAGGGCCCCCCTACGAGCAGTACTTC.

This clone was picked up one time. The rearrangement uses TRBV9 and TRBJ1-6; 8 positions match TRBD1. The CDR3 has 15 residues. The V gene's germline CDR1 is SGDLS and CDR2 YYNGEE. V shed 1 base, J shed 7 bases, and the junction held 4 bases outside the gene matches. CDR3 bases: TGTGCCAGCAGCGTAAGGACAGGGAGGAATTCACCCCTCCACTTT. Its translation is CASSVRTGRNSPLHF.

This chain uses TRBV5-4 with TRBJ1-1; 7 nucleotides line up with TRBD1. This CDR3 contains 13 residues. V shed 9 bases and J 1 base; nucleotides not matched to a gene: 6. Per the germline V gene, CDR1 is SGHNT and CDR2 is YYREEE (reference sequence). DNA of the CDR3: TGTGCCACCGGACAGGACCCGAACACTGAAGCTTTCTTT. It codes for CATGQDPNTEAFF.

CDR3 sequence: CASSSPGTGLDTQYF. The DNA of the CDR3 is TGTGCCAGCAGCAGTCCCGGGACAGGGTTGGATACGCAGTATTTT. V gene TRBV6-1 combines with J gene TRBJ2-3, with TRBD1 matching 9 bases. This CDR3 is 15 amino acids long. Germline values: CDR1 MNHNS, CDR2 SASEGT. V shed 6 bases and J 6 bases; nucleotides not matched to a gene: 10.

The V call is TRBV19, the J call TRBJ1-4; 8 bases line up with TRBD1. Germline V gene lookup returns CDR1 LNHDA and CDR2 SQIVND (reference sequence). The junction had 6 bases not matched to a gene; V was cut back by 10 bases and J by 5 bases. This CDR3 is 13 amino acids long. DNA of the CDR3: TGTGCCACCCTAGACAGGGGCAATGAAAAACTGTTTTTT. It specifies CATLDRGNEKLFF.